The text below deals with one T cell receptor beta chain. The sample originates from a study of monozygotic twins with inflammatory bowel disease. TCRdb processed the 5' RACE reads again and assigns one entry to each CDR3 protein, with no DNA. Here the sample table reports nearly 450,000 distinct CDR3 sequences. Germline CDR1 is SQVTM and CDR2 is ANQGSEA. CDR3 length: 12 residues. This receptor was obtained from a human donor with ulcerative colitis or Crohn's disease, or a healthy co-twin of an affected twin (not recorded which). Specimen: blood. The chain recombines TRBV29-1 with TRBJ1-1. Here the CDR3 reads CSVEGVSGGAFF.